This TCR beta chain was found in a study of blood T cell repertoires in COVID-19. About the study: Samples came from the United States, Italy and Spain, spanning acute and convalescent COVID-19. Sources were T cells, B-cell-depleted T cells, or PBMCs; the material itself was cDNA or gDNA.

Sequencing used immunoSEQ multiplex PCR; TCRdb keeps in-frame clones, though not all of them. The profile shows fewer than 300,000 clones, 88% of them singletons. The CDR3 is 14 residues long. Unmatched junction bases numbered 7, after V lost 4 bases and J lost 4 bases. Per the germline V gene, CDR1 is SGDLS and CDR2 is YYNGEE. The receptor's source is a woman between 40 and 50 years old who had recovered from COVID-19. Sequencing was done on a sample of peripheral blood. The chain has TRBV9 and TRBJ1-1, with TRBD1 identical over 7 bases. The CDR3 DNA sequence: TGTGCCAGCAGCCCCCAGGGGGATCGCACTGAAGCTTTCTTT. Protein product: CASSPQGDRTEAFF.